These T cell receptor beta chains were read from a single sample in a study of identical twins. TCRdb processed the 5' RACE reads anew with MiXCR; each CDR3 protein has one entry. The repertoire consists of 400,000 to 500,000 distinct CDR3 sequences, with 14% occurring once and the leading ten covering approximately 1%. The same sample was also used in a study of yellow fever vaccine responses in identical twins.

Sequenced input: CD4+ T cells sorted from blood. The receptors stem from a woman under 30 in good health. Both conserved end residues are part of each CDR3. The order of the fields is clone size, D gene, V gene, J gene, CDR3 DNA, CDR3 protein. A D gene is named only where the DNA matches it firmly. Size is stated for part of the rows, as once, few or many counts, or as a class when the clone is expanded.

once	TRBD2	TRBV5-1	TRBJ2-5	TGCGCCAGCAGCTCCGGACTAGCGGGGGGGAGAATCCAAGAGACCCAGTACTTC	CASSSGLAGGRIQETQYF
few	NA	TRBV6-1	TRBJ1-4	TGTGCCAGCAGTCAGAGGGGGGCAACTAATGAAAAACTGTTTTTT	CASSQRGATNEKLFF
NA	NA	TRBV7-6	TRBJ2-1	TGTGCCAGCAGCCTATTGAATAGGGCGGAGAATGAGCAGTTCTTC	CASSLLNRAENEQFF
many	NA	TRBV11-2	TRBJ2-2	TGTGCCAGCAGCCTTTCGTCAGGGGTTACCGGGGAGCTGTTTTTT	CASSLSSGVTGELFF
few	NA	TRBV11-1	TRBJ2-7	TGTGCCAGCAGCTTGGGACGTAGAACCTACGAGCAGTACTTC	CASSLGRRTYEQYF
NA	TRBD2	TRBV7-2	TRBJ2-7	TGTGCCAGCAGCCGAGGACTAGAAACCTCCTACGAGCAGTACTTC	CASSRGLETSYEQYF
NA	NA	TRBV4-2	TRBJ2-1	TGTGCCAGCAGCCGTGCCGCGACCGACAGGACCTACAATGAGCAGTTCTTC	CASSRAATDRTYNEQFF
NA	TRBD2	TRBV2	TRBJ2-7	TGTGCCAGCAGTGAAGCGCTGATGGCTAGCGGGGGACACTACGAGCAGTACTTC	CASSEALMASGGHYEQYF
NA	TRBD1	TRBV12-3/TRBV12-4	TRBJ2-5	TGTGCCAGCACCCTGGAACAGGGGGCAAAGACCCAGTACTTC	CASTLEQGAKTQYF
NA	NA	TRBV27	TRBJ1-2	TGTGCCAGCAGTTTATCTTGGAGCTATGGCTACACCTTC	CASSLSWSYGYTF
many	TRBD2	TRBV20-1	TRBJ2-5	TGCAGTGCTAGTCTGCTAGCGGGATCGGCGGAGACCCAGTACTTC	CSASLLAGSAETQYF
NA	NA	TRBV4-3	TRBJ2-7	TGCGCCAGCAGCCAAGATCGGACACGCTCCTACGAGCAGTACTTC	CASSQDRTRSYEQYF
many	TRBD1	TRBV29-1	TRBJ2-7	TGCAGCGTTGTGGGTCACAGGGGGCTGGAGGAGCAGTACTTC	CSVVGHRGLEEQYF
few	TRBD1	TRBV6-1	TRBJ2-3	TGTGCCAGCAGTACGCCCGCAGGGGGTCCAGATACGCAGTATTTT	CASSTPAGGPDTQYF
NA	TRBD2	TRBV15	TRBJ2-7	TGTGCCACCAGCAGAGAAGTAGCGGGAGGGCCCGGCTACGAGCAGTACTTC	CATSREVAGGPGYEQYF
NA	TRBD1	TRBV19	TRBJ2-2	TGTGCCAGTAGTGGACAGGGGGCGGCCGGGGAGCTGTTTTTT	CASSGQGAAGELFF
NA	TRBD2	TRBV12-3/TRBV12-4	TRBJ2-3	TGTGCCAGCAGTTTAGCTAGCGGGCCTAGCACAGATACGCAGTATTTT	CASSLASGPSTDTQYF
few	NA	TRBV12-3/TRBV12-4	TRBJ1-5	TGTGCCAGCAGCCACTCAATAGGGGGTAGCGGCAATCAGCCCCAGCATTTT	CASSHSIGGSGNQPQHF
few	TRBD1	TRBV9	TRBJ2-7	TGTGCCAGCAGCGTAGTTCTACGGGACAGGGGCGGCGGAGGATCCTACGAGCAGTACTTC	CASSVVLRDRGGGGSYEQYF
few	NA	TRBV20-1	TRBJ2-1	TGCAGTGCTGCTTCCGGGGGCGGGAGAAACTACAATGAGCAGTTCTTC	CSAASGGGRNYNEQFF
few	NA	TRBV20-1	TRBJ1-3	TGCAGTGCTACTGGGAGCGGGAAAGTCTCTGGAAACACCATATATTTT	CSATGSGKVSGNTIYF
many	NA	TRBV5-1	TRBJ1-2	TGCGCCAGCAGCGAAACGACTGGTAACTATGGCTACACCTTC	CASSETTGNYGYTF
once	TRBD1	TRBV5-1	TRBJ2-7	TGCGCCAGCAGCTTGGCCGGGACAGTAGTAAACTCCTACGAGCAGTACTTC	CASSLAGTVVNSYEQYF
few	NA	TRBV21-1	TRBJ2-3	TGTGCCAGCAGCCGGGACTATTTTGCGGATACGCAGTATTTT	CASSRDYFADTQYF
NA	NA	TRBV5-1	TRBJ2-5	TGCGCCAGCAGCTTGGCCTGGCGGATACAAGAGACCCAGTACTTC	CASSLAWRIQETQYF
NA	NA	TRBV2	TRBJ2-1	TGTGCCAACCACCATTCGGGAGTGGAGTACAATGAGCAGTTCTTC	CANHHSGVEYNEQFF
NA	NA	TRBV29-1	TRBJ1-2	TGCAGCGTTGAAGCGGGCGCTGATGGCTACACCTTC	CSVEAGADGYTF
few	NA	TRBV9	TRBJ1-1	TGTGCCAGCAGCAAGACCGGAAATCTGAACACTGAAGCTTTCTTT	CASSKTGNLNTEAFF
many	TRBD2	TRBV7-2	TRBJ2-1	TGTGCCAGCAGCTTAGTGACTAGCGGGGGTGGTGAGCAGTTCTTC	CASSLVTSGGGEQFF
few	TRBD1	TRBV20-1	TRBJ1-4	TGCAGTGCTAGACTCCAGGGGGCGGATGAAAAACTGTTTTTT	CSARLQGADEKLFF
many	NA	TRBV29-1	TRBJ1-1	TGCAGCGTTGACTGGCAGGGAGCTAACACTGAAGCTTTCTTT	CSVDWQGANTEAFF
NA	NA	TRBV11-2	TRBJ2-7	TGTGCCAGCAGCTTAGGTGCCAGGGTGTATTACGAGCAGTACTTC	CASSLGARVYYEQYF
NA	NA	TRBV28	TRBJ2-7	TGTGCCAGCAGTAGGGGGGGGGGCCTCTACGAGCAGTACTTC	CASSRGGGLYEQYF
few	TRBD2	TRBV9	TRBJ2-1	TGTGCCAGCAGCGCCAGGACTAGCCTTGATGAGCAGTTCTTC	CASSARTSLDEQFF
few	TRBD2	TRBV3-1	TRBJ2-5	TGTGCCAGCAGCCAAGGTTTGCTAGCGGGGGGTCAAGAGACCCAGTACTTC	CASSQGLLAGGQETQYF
NA	NA	TRBV4-2	TRBJ2-3	TGTGCCAGCAGCGACCAACTGGAAGATACGCAGTATTTT	CASSDQLEDTQYF
NA	NA	TRBV7-9	TRBJ2-5	TGTGCCAGCAGCTTAGGAGTTGAAGAGGCCCAGTACTTC	CASSLGVEEAQYF
NA	NA	TRBV18	TRBJ2-3	TGTGCCAGCTCACCTGTCCCCCGGACCCCCACAGATACGCAGTATTTT	CASSPVPRTPTDTQYF
NA	NA	TRBV5-1	TRBJ2-3	TGCGCCAGCAGACCTGGACAGATCGCAGATACGCAGTATTTT	CASRPGQIADTQYF
many	NA	TRBV5-1	TRBJ2-4	TGCGCCAGCAGCTTAGGCCCTGGTATCAAACAAAACATTCAGTACTTC	CASSLGPGIKQNIQYF
few	NA	TRBV5-1	TRBJ2-7	TGCGCCAGCGGGGCAGAAAAAAGCTACGAGCAGTACTTC	CASGAEKSYEQYF
NA	NA	TRBV19	TRBJ2-5	TGTGCCAGTAGTAGTCCTTCTAGACGTGGTCAAGAGACCCAGTACTTC	CASSSPSRRGQETQYF
few	NA	TRBV20-1	TRBJ2-3	TGCAGTGCTAGAGACTCCATTACTAGCACAGATACGCAGTATTTT	CSARDSITSTDTQYF
NA	TRBD2	TRBV7-9	TRBJ2-5	TGTGCCAGCAGCCGGACTAGCGGGAGGGCCGGGAAAGAGACCCAGTACTTC	CASSRTSGRAGKETQYF
NA	NA	TRBV20-1	TRBJ1-1	TGCAGTGCTGGAGAGGAGGACACTGAAGCTTTCTTT	CSAGEEDTEAFF
NA	NA	TRBV20-1	TRBJ2-7	TGCAGTGCTAGGGCAGGGGCTTGGGGCGAGCAGTACTTC	CSARAGAWGEQYF
few	TRBD1	TRBV7-7	TRBJ1-3	TGTGCTAGCAGCCGTACCGGGACAGGGGCTATTGGAAACACCATATATTTT	CASSRTGTGAIGNTIYF
NA	TRBD1	TRBV4-1	TRBJ1-2	TGCGCCAGCAGCCAACAGACAGGGGGCTATGGCTACACCTTC	CASSQQTGGYGYTF
few	NA	TRBV7-9	TRBJ2-3	TGTGCCAGCAGCTTAGCTTTACAGCGCACAGATACGCAGTATTTT	CASSLALQRTDTQYF
few	TRBD2	TRBV3-1	TRBJ2-1	TGTGCCAGCAGCCCCGGACTAGCGGTTGCTGAGCAGTTCTTC	CASSPGLAVAEQFF
once	TRBD2	TRBV2	TRBJ2-7	TGTGCCACGATGGGGGGGGGCTCCTACGAGCAGTACTTC	CATMGGGSYEQYF
few	NA	TRBV5-1	TRBJ2-3	TGCGCCAGCAGCTTTAATTCAGGGGACACAGATACGCAGTATTTT	CASSFNSGDTDTQYF
once	NA	TRBV3-1	TRBJ2-3	TGTGCCAGCAGCCAAGGAGACTCGTTCTGGGGCACAGATACGCAGTATTTT	CASSQGDSFWGTDTQYF
few	TRBD2	TRBV3-1	TRBJ2-5	TGTGCCAGCAGCCAGTCGGGGGGGAGCCAAGAGACCCAGTACTTC	CASSQSGGSQETQYF
NA	NA	TRBV3-1	TRBJ2-7	TGTGCCAGCAGCCAAGTGTCCACCTACGAGCAGTACTTC	CASSQVSTYEQYF
NA	NA	TRBV28	TRBJ1-2	TGTGCCACCCCAGGGGTTATCTATGGCTACACCTTC	CATPGVIYGYTF
NA	NA	TRBV18	TRBJ2-1	TGTGCCAGCTCCTCGAGCAACCTCTCGGGAGAGCAGTTCTTC	CASSSSNLSGEQFF